This T cell receptor (beta chain) appears in the sequencing data of a study of blood T cell repertoires in COVID-19. Study context: Sources were T cells, B-cell-depleted T cells, or PBMCs; the material itself was cDNA or gDNA.

In the authors' workflow: The assay estimated nucleated cells by amplifying reference gene primers. Sequenced by immunoSEQ multiplex PCR; TCRdb stores in-frame clones only, minus some. V, J and clone size are those of that table, while D and trimming were read from the DNA. The sample carries 450,000 or so clones, roughly 90% recorded once. This clone is a singleton in its sample. V was trimmed by 4 bases and J by 0 bases, leaving 14 bases between them. Germline CDR1 SGHRS, CDR2 YFSETQ. This CDR3 comprises 15 residues. One Seattle source followed patients from active infection through their disease course.

Sequenced input: peripheral blood. The sequence came from a man between 18 and 29 years old with COVID-19, enrolled during active disease. The chain joins TRBV5-1 to TRBJ2-7; possible D gene TRBD1, 6 bases. The CDR3 DNA is TGCGCCAGCAGCGAAGGGACACGGAGCTCCTACGAGCAGTACTTC. This gives the protein CASSEGTRSSYEQYF.